A selection of T cell receptor beta chains follows, all from one sample in a study of T cell repertoires in cytomegalovirus infection. TCRdb passed the reads through MiXCR, listing each CDR3 protein once. The table records hundreds of thousands of distinct CDR3 sequences, approximately 24% of them present only once. Sequencing was carried out using CD8+ T cells from PBMCs. These receptors all stem from a human donor in good health (CMV status not recorded). Some clones in this sample may be carry-over from other donors' samples. Each CDR3 is given with its conserved first and last residue. A D gene is named only where the DNA matches it firmly. Size is omitted from some rows. Given values are once, few, many or a class for expanded clones.

J gene	V gene	D gene	clone size	CDR3 DNA	CDR3 protein
TRBJ2-1	TRBV20-1	.	.	TGCAGTGCTAGTACCGGGACTGGAGACTACAATGAGCAGTTCTTC	CSASTGTGDYNEQFF
TRBJ2-3	TRBV5-5	TRBD1	.	TGTGCCAGCAGAACCCCCGGGACAGGGCTTCGCACAGATACGCAGTATTTT	CASRTPGTGLRTDTQYF
TRBJ2-1	TRBV7-6	.	many	TGTGCCAGCAGCCCCGAGCAGTTCTTC	CASSPEQFF
TRBJ2-7	TRBV7-2	TRBD2	many	TGTGCCAGCAGCTTAGCGGTAGCGGGCTACGAGCAGTACTTC	CASSLAVAGYEQYF
TRBJ1-4	TRBV18	.	.	TGTGCCAGCTCACCACCGGGAGGGGATCGGAAGGGGATACTGTTTTTT	CASSPPGGDRKGILFF
TRBJ1-2	TRBV7-9	TRBD1	.	TGTGCCAGCAGCTTTGGGACAGGGGGCGATGGCTACACCTTC	CASSFGTGGDGYTF
TRBJ1-1	TRBV10-3	TRBD1	.	TGTGCCATCACCACCGGGACAGGGATCCCGAACACTGAAGCTTTCTTT	CAITTGTGIPNTEAFF
TRBJ1-1	TRBV7-9	.	many	TGTGCCAGCAAAGGACAGCCGAACACTGAAGCTTTCTTT	CASKGQPNTEAFF
TRBJ1-1	TRBV10-3	.	.	TGTGCCATCAGGAAGGACACCCAGGAAGCTTTCTTT	CAIRKDTQEAFF
TRBJ2-2	TRBV28	TRBD1	many	TGTGCCAGCAGTTCTAGGGACAGGGTGAACGGGGAGCTGTTTTTT	CASSSRDRVNGELFF
TRBJ2-2	TRBV12-3/TRBV12-4	TRBD2	.	TGTGCCAGCAGCCCTAGCGGGGGGGCCGCCGGGGAGCTGTTTTTT	CASSPSGGAAGELFF
TRBJ2-2	TRBV29-1	.	few	TGCAGCGCTGTCCGAGTCGGGGAGCTGTTTTTT	CSAVRVGELFF
TRBJ2-1	TRBV10-3	TRBD2	few	TGTGCCATCAGTGAGTGGCAGCGGGGACGTCCCAGCTCCTACAATGAGCAGTTCTTC	CAISEWQRGRPSSYNEQFF
TRBJ2-7	TRBV7-2	.	many	TGTGCCAGCAGCGTAATCCCCGGCGCCTCATCCTACGAGCAGTACTTC	CASSVIPGASSYEQYF
TRBJ1-5	TRBV11-2	.	few	TGTGCCAGCAGCTTAGACCCAGGGGTATATCAGCCCCAGCATTTT	CASSLDPGVYQPQHF
TRBJ2-3	TRBV2	TRBD2	few	TGTGCCAGCACGGGGGGGTACACAGATACGCAGTATTTT	CASTGGYTDTQYF
TRBJ1-1	TRBV7-9	.	many	TGTGCCAGCAGCTTCACCCAGAGTGGGAACACTGAAGCTTTCTTT	CASSFTQSGNTEAFF
TRBJ1-1	TRBV7-9	.	few	TGTGCCAGCAGGCCCGGGGGTCTCACTGAAGCTTTCTTT	CASRPGGLTEAFF
TRBJ2-1	TRBV20-1	.	few	TGCAGTGCTCCTCGACCGGGCTCCGATGAGCAGTTCTTC	CSAPRPGSDEQFF
TRBJ2-3	TRBV7-3	.	.	TGTGCCAGCAGCCAGCGGCTAGTGGGCACAGATACGCAGTATTTT	CASSQRLVGTDTQYF
TRBJ2-7	TRBV7-9	TRBD1	few	TGTGCCAGCAGTTTTACAGGGGTCGACGAGCAGTACTTC	CASSFTGVDEQYF
TRBJ2-3	TRBV28	.	.	TGTGCCAGCAGTCACAGGGGAGGGTATACAGATACGCAGTATTTT	CASSHRGGYTDTQYF
TRBJ2-1	TRBV7-9	TRBD2	many	TGTGCCAGCAGCGCCCCGGGGGGGAATGAGCAGTTCTTC	CASSAPGGNEQFF
TRBJ2-1	TRBV6-1	TRBD2	.	TGTGCCAGCACTTCATCTAGCGGGGGGTACAATGAGCAGTTCTTC	CASTSSSGGYNEQFF
TRBJ2-3	TRBV4-1	.	many	TGCGCCAGCAGCCAGAGGCCCGAGCCAGATACGCAGTATTTT	CASSQRPEPDTQYF
TRBJ2-6	TRBV7-9	TRBD1	many	TGTGCCAGCAGCTTCTACAGGGGGACTGGGGCCAACGTCCTGACTTTC	CASSFYRGTGANVLTF
TRBJ1-1	TRBV7-3	.	.	TGTGCCAGCAGCTTATATAGTCCAGGGCAAAACACTGAAGCTTTCTTT	CASSLYSPGQNTEAFF
TRBJ1-2	TRBV6-5	.	many	TGTGCCAGCAGTTACTCGCACAGGACTAACTATGGCTACACCTTC	CASSYSHRTNYGYTF
TRBJ1-6	TRBV28	TRBD1	.	TGTGTCAGCATTGGGACAGTATATAATTCACCCCTCCACTTT	CVSIGTVYNSPLHF
TRBJ2-3	TRBV20-1	.	few	TGCAGTGCTAGAGGGGGGGTCAGAGACACAGATACGCAGTATTTT	CSARGGVRDTDTQYF
TRBJ2-3	TRBV7-6	TRBD2	many	TGTGCCAGCAGCATGACTAGCGGGGGGGCAGGGGATACGCAGTATTTT	CASSMTSGGAGDTQYF
TRBJ1-6	TRBV5-5	TRBD1	many	TGTGCCAGCAGCCCCGGGACAGATAATTCACCCCTCCACTTT	CASSPGTDNSPLHF
TRBJ2-7	TRBV29-1	TRBD2	.	TGCAGCGTTGAAGATGAGCGGGGGGGCTCCTACGAGCAGTACTTC	CSVEDERGGSYEQYF
TRBJ2-3	TRBV6-5	.	many	TGTGCCAGCAGTTACCACAGCACAGATACGCAGTATTTT	CASSYHSTDTQYF
TRBJ2-7	TRBV19	.	few	TGTGCCAGTAGTGCCTCGAGCATGTACGAGCAGTACTTC	CASSASSMYEQYF
TRBJ2-1	TRBV7-9	TRBD1	many	TGTGCCAGCAGCTCGGGACAGGGGGCCTACAATGAGCAGTTCTTC	CASSSGQGAYNEQFF
TRBJ2-1	TRBV10-3	.	many	TGTGCCATCAGTGAGCCCGGGACGGGCTCCTACAATGAGCAGTTCTTC	CAISEPGTGSYNEQFF
TRBJ1-6	TRBV2	.	.	TGTGCCAGCAGTGGACAGGACTATAATTCACCCCTCCACTTT	CASSGQDYNSPLHF
TRBJ2-7	TRBV20-1	.	few	TGCAGTGCTGCCCCGGAGAGCTTCCCCTACGAGCAGTACTTC	CSAAPESFPYEQYF
TRBJ2-1	TRBV6-2/TRBV6-3	.	few	TGTGCCAGCAGTCATAGGGGGGATGAGCAGTTCTTC	CASSHRGDEQFF
TRBJ2-5	TRBV9	TRBD2	few	TGTGCCAGCAGCGTAGCTACCGCGGGGGGCCCGAACCAAGAGACCCAGTACTTC	CASSVATAGGPNQETQYF
TRBJ2-1	TRBV7-6	TRBD1	many	TGTGCCAGCAGCTATGGGGGACAGCAGCACCTCAATGAGCAGTTCTTC	CASSYGGQQHLNEQFF
TRBJ1-2	TRBV25-1	.	few	TGTGCCAGCAGTGAAGGCCGGACTAACTATGGCTACACCTTC	CASSEGRTNYGYTF
TRBJ2-1	TRBV7-7	.	many	TGTGCTAGCAGCCCGCCCCGGAGCTCCTACAATGAGCAGTTCTTC	CASSPPRSSYNEQFF
TRBJ2-1	TRBV6-2/TRBV6-3	TRBD2	.	TGTGCCAGCAGTTACCTTACTAGCGGGGGGTTCCGCTCCTACAATGAGCAGTTCTTC	CASSYLTSGGFRSYNEQFF
TRBJ2-4	TRBV27	.	.	TGTGCCAGCAGTTTATCGCCCCTGCTTGACATTCAGTACTTC	CASSLSPLLDIQYF
TRBJ1-6	TRBV2	TRBD1	.	TGTGCCAGCACCAATCCTGGGACAGGGCGTAGCTATAATTCACCCCTCCACTTT	CASTNPGTGRSYNSPLHF
TRBJ1-1	TRBV20-1	.	.	TGCAGTTCACCGGGACGGGGGGTGAACACTGAAGCTTTCTTT	CSSPGRGVNTEAFF
TRBJ1-4	TRBV7-9	.	few	TGTGCCAGCAGCTTAGAAGTCCGCCACGTCAATGAAAAACTGTTTTTT	CASSLEVRHVNEKLFF
TRBJ2-1	TRBV7-9	TRBD2	.	TGTGCCAGCAGCCCCCGGGAAGGACTAGCGGGGTATGAGCAGTTCTTC	CASSPREGLAGYEQFF
TRBJ1-4	TRBV28	.	many	TGTGCCAGCAGTTTGACACAGGGTAATGAAAAACTGTTTTTT	CASSLTQGNEKLFF
TRBJ1-1	TRBV25-1	.	.	TGTGCCAGCAGTCAGCCCACCGAGGGAAACACTGAAGCTTTCTTT	CASSQPTEGNTEAFF
TRBJ2-2	TRBV2	.	.	TGTGCCAGCAGTGTCTGGGCTCCTTCTGGGGAGCTGTTTTTT	CASSVWAPSGELFF
TRBJ2-7	TRBV7-2	.	many	TGTGCCAGCAGCTTGGACAGTCTCACCTACGAGCAGTACTTC	CASSLDSLTYEQYF
TRBJ2-4	TRBV27	.	few	TGTGCCAGCAGTCTAAACCATCGGGGTGGAGACATTCAGTACTTC	CASSLNHRGGDIQYF
TRBJ2-3	TRBV28	.	many	TGTGCCAGCAGTTTCGCAGACCTGAGCACAGATACGCAGTATTTT	CASSFADLSTDTQYF
TRBJ2-5	TRBV6-2/TRBV6-3	.	.	TGTGCCAGCAGTTTCCCGGGGCCTCAAGAGATCCAGTACTTC	CASSFPGPQEIQYF
TRBJ1-3	TRBV29-1	TRBD1	.	TGCAGCGCCGCGGGGACAGGGGAATACTCTGGAAACACCATATATTTT	CSAAGTGEYSGNTIYF
TRBJ1-1	TRBV7-9	.	many	TGTGCCAGCAGCTTACGCCTATATCCGCAACAGGGTCGGACTGAAGCTTTCTTT	CASSLRLYPQQGRTEAFF